This T cell receptor beta chain was retrieved from a study of glioma-infiltrating T cells after dendritic cell vaccination. Trimming at V came to 5 bases and at J to 2 bases, leaving 8 bases not matched to a gene. Germline V CDR1 and CDR2: SGHAT, FQNNGV. The CDR3 is 15 residues long. The method was immunoSEQ multiplex PCR; TCRdb's version includes in-frame clones alone and lacks a portion of them. The sample consists of just under 85,000 clones, roughly 89% of them appearing once. The source was blood, collected before dendritic cell vaccination. The receptor was isolated from a human donor with glioblastoma. The rearrangement links TRBV11-2 to TRBJ2-5, with 7 bases that match TRBD1. The CDR3 sequence is CASSQGVAKQETQYF. The CDR3 nucleotides read TGTGCCAGCAGCCAGGGGGTGGCAAAACAAGAGACCCAGTACTTC. Drawing the rest from reference TRBV11-2 and TRBJ2-5, the complete variable domain is EAGVAQSPRYKIIEKRQSVAFWCNPISGHATLYWYQQILGQGPKLLIQFQNNGVVDDSQLPKDRFSAERLKGVDSTLKIQPAKLEDSAVYLCASSQGVAKQETQYFGPGTRLLVL.